A selection of T cell receptor beta chains follows, all from one sample in a study of post-analysis software for immune sequencing data. MiXCR was run by TCRdb on the PCR reads, yielding one entry per CDR3 protein. The table includes approximately 660,000 distinct CDR3 sequences, over 45% detected once. Sample: blood. These TCRs come from a girl aged 2-10 years with multiple sclerosis. Each CDR3 is given with its conserved first and last residue. Each record gives: D gene, clone size, J gene, CDR3 length, V gene, CDR3 DNA, CDR3 protein. D genes are given only for firm matches. Clone size, where shown, is once, few, many, or a class for clones that have expanded.

d_gene: TRBD2
abundance: -
j_gene: TRBJ2-3
len: 18
v_gene: TRBV4-2
CDR3nt: TGTGCCAGCAGCCAGGCCTCGGGACTAGCGGGGGACACAGATACGCAGTATTTT
CDR3aa: CASSQASGLAGDTDTQYF

d_gene: -
abundance: few
j_gene: TRBJ1-6
len: 14
v_gene: TRBV12-3/TRBV12-4
CDR3nt: TGTGCCAGCAGTCTGACAGGAGATAATTCACCCCTCCACTTT
CDR3aa: CASSLTGDNSPLHF

d_gene: -
abundance: -
j_gene: TRBJ1-2
len: 13
v_gene: TRBV5-1
CDR3nt: TGCGCCAGCAGCTTAAACCGGGACGGAGGCTACACCTTC
CDR3aa: CASSLNRDGGYTF

d_gene: TRBD1
abundance: few
j_gene: TRBJ1-3
len: 16
v_gene: TRBV24-1
CDR3nt: TGTGCCACCAGTGAACCAAACGGACAGGGTGGAAACACCATATATTTT
CDR3aa: CATSEPNGQGGNTIYF

d_gene: -
abundance: -
j_gene: TRBJ1-1
len: 13
v_gene: TRBV4-1
CDR3nt: TGCGCCAGCAGTCAAGGGAGGGAACGTGAAGCTTTCTTT
CDR3aa: CASSQGREREAFF

d_gene: TRBD1
abundance: -
j_gene: TRBJ2-3
len: 14
v_gene: TRBV5-1
CDR3nt: TGCGCCAGCAGCACCGGGACAGGCACAGATACGCAGTATTTT
CDR3aa: CASSTGTGTDTQYF

d_gene: TRBD2
abundance: -
j_gene: TRBJ2-3
len: 15
v_gene: TRBV5-1
CDR3nt: TGCGCCAGCAGCTATGGACTAGCGGGGGCAAATACGCAGTATTTT
CDR3aa: CASSYGLAGANTQYF

d_gene: TRBD1
abundance: -
j_gene: TRBJ2-3
len: 13
v_gene: TRBV7-2
CDR3nt: TGTGCCAGCAGCTCAGGGACAGGCGATACGCAGTATTTT
CDR3aa: CASSSGTGDTQYF

d_gene: TRBD2
abundance: -
j_gene: TRBJ2-3
len: 13
v_gene: TRBV29-1
CDR3nt: TGCAGCGCCGGGACTAGAGGGTCAGATACGCAGTATTTT
CDR3aa: CSAGTRGSDTQYF

d_gene: -
abundance: -
j_gene: TRBJ2-1
len: 13
v_gene: TRBV7-9
CDR3nt: TGTGCCAGCAGAAAGGACGAGAACAATGAGCAGTTCTTC
CDR3aa: CASRKDENNEQFF

d_gene: TRBD2
abundance: few
j_gene: TRBJ2-1
len: 18
v_gene: TRBV5-5
CDR3nt: TGTGCCAGCAGCACGGGACTAGCGGGAAGGAGCTCCTACAATGAGCAGTTCTTC
CDR3aa: CASSTGLAGRSSYNEQFF

d_gene: TRBD1
abundance: -
j_gene: TRBJ2-2
len: 17
v_gene: TRBV4-3
CDR3nt: TGCGCCAGCAGCCGCCTATCGACAGGGGTGAACACCGGGGAGCTGTTTTTT
CDR3aa: CASSRLSTGVNTGELFF

d_gene: TRBD2
abundance: few
j_gene: TRBJ2-1
len: 15
v_gene: TRBV7-3
CDR3nt: TGTGCCAGCAGTTTGAGCGGGAGGAGCTACAATGAGCAGTTCTTC
CDR3aa: CASSLSGRSYNEQFF

d_gene: -
abundance: -
j_gene: TRBJ2-4
len: 15
v_gene: TRBV6-6
CDR3nt: TGTGCCAGCAGTTACGGGAGCGGAGGACAAAACATTCAGTACTTC
CDR3aa: CASSYGSGGQNIQYF

d_gene: -
abundance: few
j_gene: TRBJ1-1
len: 13
v_gene: TRBV12-3/TRBV12-4
CDR3nt: TGTGCCAGCAGTCCCCGGGGGGTCCGGGAAGCTTTCTTT
CDR3aa: CASSPRGVREAFF

d_gene: TRBD2
abundance: -
j_gene: TRBJ2-1
len: 14
v_gene: TRBV12-3/TRBV12-4
CDR3nt: TGTGCCAGCAGTCCGACTAGCGGGAGCAATGAGCAGTTCTTC
CDR3aa: CASSPTSGSNEQFF

d_gene: TRBD1
abundance: -
j_gene: TRBJ2-1
len: 15
v_gene: TRBV12-5
CDR3nt: TGTGCTAGTGGTCCTCCGGGACAGGGAGCGGGTGAGCAGTTCTTC
CDR3aa: CASGPPGQGAGEQFF

d_gene: TRBD1
abundance: -
j_gene: TRBJ1-2
len: 15
v_gene: TRBV6-5
CDR3nt: TGTGCCAGCAGTTACTCAGGAGGGGGCAGATATGGCTACACCTTC
CDR3aa: CASSYSGGGRYGYTF

d_gene: -
abundance: once
j_gene: TRBJ2-6
len: 21
v_gene: TRBV5-1
CDR3nt: TGCGCCAGCAGCCCGTTTTCGTTCCCACAGGCGGAGGGTCGCTGGGCCAACGTCCTGACTTTC
CDR3aa: CASSPFSFPQAEGRWANVLTF

d_gene: TRBD1
abundance: few
j_gene: TRBJ2-4
len: 14
v_gene: TRBV12-3/TRBV12-4
CDR3nt: TGTGCCAGCACCCAGGACAGGCCCACGGATGAGCAGTACTTC
CDR3aa: CASTQDRPTDEQYF

d_gene: -
abundance: -
j_gene: TRBJ1-1
len: 11
v_gene: TRBV30
CDR3nt: TGTGCCTGGAGAGAGAACACTGAAGCTTTCTTT
CDR3aa: CAWRENTEAFF

d_gene: -
abundance: -
j_gene: TRBJ2-5
len: 15
v_gene: TRBV11-2
CDR3nt: TGTGCCAGCAGGTTAGCCGTCTACCACCAAGAGACCCAGTACTTC
CDR3aa: CASRLAVYHQETQYF

d_gene: -
abundance: -
j_gene: TRBJ2-7
len: 13
v_gene: TRBV20-1
CDR3nt: TGCAGTGCACCCAGCCTGCAGACCTACGAGCAGTACTTC
CDR3aa: CSAPSLQTYEQYF

d_gene: TRBD1
abundance: few
j_gene: TRBJ1-2
len: 13
v_gene: TRBV7-2
CDR3nt: TGTGCCAGCAGTCGCGGACAGGGCCTGGGCTACACCTTC
CDR3aa: CASSRGQGLGYTF

d_gene: -
abundance: -
j_gene: TRBJ2-7
len: 16
v_gene: TRBV13
CDR3nt: TGTGCCAGCAGCTTCCCCCCCGGACCAGGGGCCTACGAGCAGTACTTC
CDR3aa: CASSFPPGPGAYEQYF

d_gene: TRBD1
abundance: -
j_gene: TRBJ1-1
len: 15
v_gene: TRBV11-3
CDR3nt: TGTGCCAGCAGACGGGACAGGGCTATGAACACTGAAGCTTTCTTT
CDR3aa: CASRRDRAMNTEAFF

d_gene: -
abundance: -
j_gene: TRBJ2-1
len: 14
v_gene: TRBV7-3
CDR3nt: TGTGCCAGCAGCTTAACGGGAGAGGTAAATGAGCAGTTCTTC
CDR3aa: CASSLTGEVNEQFF

d_gene: -
abundance: -
j_gene: TRBJ1-2
len: 13
v_gene: TRBV4-2
CDR3nt: TGTGCCAGCAGCCAAGAAGCTTTTTCTGGCTACACCTTC
CDR3aa: CASSQEAFSGYTF

d_gene: TRBD1
abundance: many
j_gene: TRBJ2-5
len: 14
v_gene: TRBV27
CDR3nt: TGTGCCAGCAGTCCCCGGACAGGACAAGAGACCCAGTACTTC
CDR3aa: CASSPRTGQETQYF

d_gene: TRBD2
abundance: -
j_gene: TRBJ2-3
len: 18
v_gene: TRBV7-8
CDR3nt: TGTGCCAGCAGCTCCAAACTAGCGGGGATTACTAGCACAGATACGCAGTATTTT
CDR3aa: CASSSKLAGITSTDTQYF

d_gene: -
abundance: few
j_gene: TRBJ1-2
len: 13
v_gene: TRBV7-9
CDR3nt: TGTGCCAGCAGCTTACCGGGGAGCTATGGCTACACCTTC
CDR3aa: CASSLPGSYGYTF

d_gene: TRBD2
abundance: -
j_gene: TRBJ2-1
len: 15
v_gene: TRBV29-1
CDR3nt: TGCAGCGTCGAGGGACTAGCGGGAGTAAGCGATGAGCAGTTCTTC
CDR3aa: CSVEGLAGVSDEQFF

d_gene: -
abundance: -
j_gene: TRBJ1-1
len: 12
v_gene: TRBV29-1
CDR3nt: TGCAGCGTTGAGGTTGGCGGCACTGAAGCTTTCTTT
CDR3aa: CSVEVGGTEAFF

d_gene: TRBD2
abundance: -
j_gene: TRBJ2-1
len: 13
v_gene: TRBV29-1
CDR3nt: TGCAGCGCCTACCGGGACTATGGCGATGAGCAGTTCTTC
CDR3aa: CSAYRDYGDEQFF

d_gene: TRBD1
abundance: -
j_gene: TRBJ1-2
len: 14
v_gene: TRBV4-1
CDR3nt: TGCGCCAGCAGCCAAGCGACAGGGTGGTATGGCTACACCTTC
CDR3aa: CASSQATGWYGYTF

d_gene: -
abundance: -
j_gene: TRBJ2-5
len: 16
v_gene: TRBV5-1
CDR3nt: TGCGCCAGCAGCTTGGAGGAGGGCCTGCCCGCAGAGACCCAGTACTTC
CDR3aa: CASSLEEGLPAETQYF

d_gene: TRBD2
abundance: -
j_gene: TRBJ2-5
len: 13
v_gene: TRBV20-1
CDR3nt: TGCAGTGGAGGCGGGGACTACAGCGGGACCCAGTACTTC
CDR3aa: CSGGGDYSGTQYF

d_gene: -
abundance: -
j_gene: TRBJ1-1
len: 16
v_gene: TRBV5-1
CDR3nt: TGCGCCAGCAGCTTGGCCACGAGGGAAGATATCAATGAAGCTTTCTTT
CDR3aa: CASSLATREDINEAFF

d_gene: TRBD2
abundance: -
j_gene: TRBJ2-1
len: 15
v_gene: TRBV5-6
CDR3nt: TGTGCCAGCAGCATGACTAGCGGCTCCTACAATGAGCAGTTCTTC
CDR3aa: CASSMTSGSYNEQFF

d_gene: -
abundance: -
j_gene: TRBJ1-4
len: 13
v_gene: TRBV27
CDR3nt: TGTGCCAGCAGTTTAATTGGGGGAGAAAAACTGTTTTTT
CDR3aa: CASSLIGGEKLFF

d_gene: TRBD2
abundance: -
j_gene: TRBJ2-1
len: 16
v_gene: TRBV7-9
CDR3nt: TGTGCCAGCAGCGCCCCACTAGCGGGGGGGGACAATGAGCAGTTCTTC
CDR3aa: CASSAPLAGGDNEQFF

d_gene: -
abundance: -
j_gene: TRBJ1-1
len: 13
v_gene: TRBV29-1
CDR3nt: TGCAACGTTGATGGGGCAGGAGAAAATGAAGCTTTCTTT
CDR3aa: CNVDGAGENEAFF

d_gene: -
abundance: -
j_gene: TRBJ2-1
len: 18
v_gene: TRBV24-1
CDR3nt: TGTGCCACCAGTGATTTGCCTGAAGCAAGGGGGATCTCGGGTGAGCAGTTCTTC
CDR3aa: CATSDLPEARGISGEQFF

d_gene: -
abundance: -
j_gene: TRBJ2-1
len: 18
v_gene: TRBV12-3/TRBV12-4
CDR3nt: TGTGCCAGCAGTGCGACATTAGGGAGGGGGAGCTCCTACAATGAGCAGTTCTTC
CDR3aa: CASSATLGRGSSYNEQFF

d_gene: -
abundance: -
j_gene: TRBJ2-7
len: 12
v_gene: TRBV12-3/TRBV12-4
CDR3nt: TGTGCCAGCAGTTTGCGGGGAGACGAGCAGTACTTC
CDR3aa: CASSLRGDEQYF

d_gene: -
abundance: -
j_gene: TRBJ1-2
len: 14
v_gene: TRBV7-9
CDR3nt: TGTGCCAGCAGCTTTTCAGGGAACAACTATGGCTACACCTTC
CDR3aa: CASSFSGNNYGYTF

d_gene: -
abundance: -
j_gene: TRBJ2-1
len: 16
v_gene: TRBV5-6
CDR3nt: TGTGCCAGCAGCTTGGAAGGGTTAGGTCCCTACAATGAGCAGTTCTTC
CDR3aa: CASSLEGLGPYNEQFF

d_gene: TRBD2
abundance: -
j_gene: TRBJ2-1
len: 17
v_gene: TRBV7-2
CDR3nt: TGTGCCAGCAGCTTAGGGTCGGGAGCGGGAGGCCAAAATGAGCAGTTCTTC
CDR3aa: CASSLGSGAGGQNEQFF

d_gene: -
abundance: -
j_gene: TRBJ2-7
len: 15
v_gene: TRBV7-3
CDR3nt: TGTGCCAGCAGCCCTCTTCAGCTGACGACCTACGAGCAGTACTTC
CDR3aa: CASSPLQLTTYEQYF

d_gene: -
abundance: few
j_gene: TRBJ1-5
len: 14
v_gene: TRBV15
CDR3nt: TGTGCCACCAGCAGATATGATAGCAATCAGCCCCAGCATTTT
CDR3aa: CATSRYDSNQPQHF

d_gene: TRBD2
abundance: -
j_gene: TRBJ2-5
len: 15
v_gene: TRBV7-3
CDR3nt: TGTGCCAGCAGCTTAGCGGGAGGACTGGGGGAGACCCAGTACTTC
CDR3aa: CASSLAGGLGETQYF

d_gene: -
abundance: few
j_gene: TRBJ2-1
len: 14
v_gene: TRBV6-5
CDR3nt: TGTGCCAGCAGATACGAAGCCGTCAGAGGAAGGCAGTTCTTC
CDR3aa: CASRYEAVRGRQFF

d_gene: -
abundance: -
j_gene: TRBJ2-3
len: 14
v_gene: TRBV9
CDR3nt: TGTGCCAGCAGCGAAACGGGACTTGGGGATACGCAGTATTTT
CDR3aa: CASSETGLGDTQYF

d_gene: -
abundance: once
j_gene: TRBJ2-3
len: 16
v_gene: TRBV7-9
CDR3nt: TGTGCCAGCAGCTCTATAGCAGCCGTCTACACAGATACGCAGTATTTT
CDR3aa: CASSSIAAVYTDTQYF